This TCR beta chain derives from a study of blood T cell repertoires in COVID-19. Authors' data handling: Researchers report that nucleated cell counts were estimated from reference gene primer amplification. Repertoires were generated with immunoSEQ multiplex PCR, while TCRdb's copy carries only in-frame clones and drops some. For V, J and clone size, that table is used; D and trimming come from the DNA. There are some 300,000 clones in the sample; roughly 90% occur only once, and less than 3% lies in the top ten. Comment on this clone: In the same sample, other DNA sequences code for this CDR3.

V dropped 3 bases and J dropped 0; count of bases not matched to a gene: 3. There are 15 residues in the CDR3. Germline CDR1 is KGHSH and CDR2 is LQKENI. The cohort comprised adults aged 18 to 89 years residing in some 24 US areas. Sequences were obtained from PBMCs or T cells enriched from blood (not recorded which). The TCR was taken from a woman aged 45 to 65 who had been exposed to COVID-19. The V gene is TRBV18, the J gene TRBJ1-2; 8 bases align to TRBD1. As DNA, the CDR3 is TGTGCCAGCTCACCGGGGACAGGAGCTAACTATGGCTACACCTTC. It yields the protein CASSPGTGANYGYTF.